Listed here are 5 T cell receptor beta chains from one sample, sequenced in a study of shared clonotypes between healthy human individuals. Some clones are missing from TCRdb's copy, which holds only in-frame ones; the method was immunoSEQ multiplex PCR. The table includes some 660,000 clones, around four fifths detected once. Sequenced material: memory CD4+ T cells sorted from blood. Described subset: CD45RA-negative fraction. Receptors were obtained from a woman in her thirties in good health.

V is TRBV2 and J is TRBJ2-1, with 12 bases fitting TRBD2. CDR1 and CDR2 from the germline V gene are SNHLY and FYNNEI. Germline trimming cut 6 bases from V and 3 bases from J; bases unmatched to any gene: 3. The CDR3 contains 15 residues. As DNA, the CDR3 is TGTGCCAGCAGCGGGACTAGCGGGTTCTACAATGAGCAGTTCTTC. Its translation: CASSGTSGFYNEQFF.

This clone has only a few counts. This chain links TRBV27 with TRBJ2-7; 7 bases align to TRBD2. V trimming: 7 bases; J trimming: 1 base; junction bases outside the gene matches: 7. The CDR3 has 14 residues. Germline V gene lookup returns CDR1 MNHEY and CDR2 SMNVEV (reference sequence). This chain's CDR3 is CASKPSGVSYEQYF. The DNA for the CDR3 is TGTGCCAGCAAACCTAGCGGAGTTTCCTACGAGCAGTACTTC.

The rearrangement uses TRBV7-9 and TRBJ2-3; the match to TRBD2 covers 7 bases. CDR1 is SEHNR and CDR2 is FQNEAQ in the germline V gene (reference sequence). The CDR3 has 15 residues. V was pared by 4 bases and J by 7 bases, with 11 bases of the junction left unmatched. The CDR3 DNA reads TGTGCCAGCAGCTGGGGTACCGGGACTACCTATACGCAGTATTTT. It encodes CASSWGTGTTYTQYF. Combining the CDR3 with reference TRBV7-9 and TRBJ2-3 gives the whole variable domain DTGVSQNPRHKITKRGQNVTFRCDPISEHNRLYWYRQTLGQGPEFLTYFQNEAQLEKSRLLSDRFSAERPKGSFSTLEIQRTEQGDSAMYLCASSWGTGTTYTQYFGPGTRLTVL.

V and J are TRBV7-3 and TRBJ2-1; TRBD2 agrees at 10 bases. V shed 5 bases and J 2 bases; nucleotides not matched to a gene: 3. The CDR3 extends over 15 amino acids. The germline V gene has CDR1 SGHTA and CDR2 FQGTGA. As DNA, the CDR3 is TGTGCCAGCAGCCTAGCGGGAGCAACCTACAATGAGCAGTTCTTC. Its translation is CASSLAGATYNEQFF.

This clone was found once. V is TRBV10-1 and J is TRBJ2-3; 8 bases match TRBD2. The CDR3 runs 13 residues. The V segment lost 8 bases and the J segment 2 bases; nucleotides outside the gene matches: 3. Germline V gene data show CDR1 as WNHNN and CDR2 as SYGVQD (reference sequence). The CDR3 nucleotides are TGCGCCAGCGGAGCGGGAGTCACAGATACGCAGTATTTT. Translated, it gives CASGAGVTDTQYF.